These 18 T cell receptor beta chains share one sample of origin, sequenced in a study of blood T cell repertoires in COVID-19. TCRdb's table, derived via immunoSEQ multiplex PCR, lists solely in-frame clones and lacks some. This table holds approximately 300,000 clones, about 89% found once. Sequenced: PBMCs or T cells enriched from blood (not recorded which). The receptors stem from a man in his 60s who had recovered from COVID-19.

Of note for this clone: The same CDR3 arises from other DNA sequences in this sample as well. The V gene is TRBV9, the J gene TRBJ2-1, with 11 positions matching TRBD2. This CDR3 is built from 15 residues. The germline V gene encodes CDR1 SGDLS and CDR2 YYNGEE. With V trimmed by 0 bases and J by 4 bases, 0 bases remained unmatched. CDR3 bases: TGTGCCAGCAGCGTAGGGACTAGCGGGTACAATGAGCAGTTCTTC. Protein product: CASSVGTSGYNEQFF.

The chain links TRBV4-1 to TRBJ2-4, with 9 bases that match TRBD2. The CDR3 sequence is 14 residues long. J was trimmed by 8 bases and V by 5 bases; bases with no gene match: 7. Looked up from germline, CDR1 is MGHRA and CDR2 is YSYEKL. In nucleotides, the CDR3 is TGCGCCAGCAGCTTGGGACTAGCTGCGGACATTCAGTACTTC. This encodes CASSLGLAADIQYF.

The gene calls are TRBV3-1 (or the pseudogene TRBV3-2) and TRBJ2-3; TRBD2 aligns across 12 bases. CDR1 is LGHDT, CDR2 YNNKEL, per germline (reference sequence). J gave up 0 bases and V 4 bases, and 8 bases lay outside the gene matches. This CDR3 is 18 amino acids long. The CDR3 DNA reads TGTGCCAGCAGCCCCCTAGGACTAGCGGGAACAAGCACAGATACGCAGTATTTT. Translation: CASSPLGLAGTSTDTQYF.

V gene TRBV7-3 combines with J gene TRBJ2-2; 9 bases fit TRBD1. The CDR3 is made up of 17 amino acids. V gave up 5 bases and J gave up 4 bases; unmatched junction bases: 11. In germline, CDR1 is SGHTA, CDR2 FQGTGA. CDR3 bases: TGTGCCAGCAGCGCGTCCAGGGACAGGGTGACCACCGGGGAGCTGTTTTTT. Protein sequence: CASSASRDRVTTGELFF.

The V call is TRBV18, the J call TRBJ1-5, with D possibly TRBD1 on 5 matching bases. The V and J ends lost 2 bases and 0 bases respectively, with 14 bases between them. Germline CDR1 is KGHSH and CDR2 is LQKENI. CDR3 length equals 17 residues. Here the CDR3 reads CASSPGLPGGSNQPQHF. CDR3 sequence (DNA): TGTGCCAGCTCACCAGGGCTACCCGGGGGTAGCAATCAGCCCCAGCATTTT.

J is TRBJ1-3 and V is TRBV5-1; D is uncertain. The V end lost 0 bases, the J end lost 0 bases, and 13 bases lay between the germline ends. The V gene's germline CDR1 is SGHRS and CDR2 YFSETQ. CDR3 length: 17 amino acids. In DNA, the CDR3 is TGCGCCAGCAGCTTGGAGCCTCCGGAGAGCTCTGGAAACACCATATATTTT. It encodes CASSLEPPESSGNTIYF.

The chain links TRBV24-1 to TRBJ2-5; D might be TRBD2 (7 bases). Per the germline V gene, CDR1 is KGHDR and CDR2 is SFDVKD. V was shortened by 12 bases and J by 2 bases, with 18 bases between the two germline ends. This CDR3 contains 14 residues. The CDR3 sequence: CAGGATSRQETQYF. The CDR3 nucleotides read TGTGCCGGGGGCGCGACTAGCCGGCAAGAGACCCAGTACTTC.

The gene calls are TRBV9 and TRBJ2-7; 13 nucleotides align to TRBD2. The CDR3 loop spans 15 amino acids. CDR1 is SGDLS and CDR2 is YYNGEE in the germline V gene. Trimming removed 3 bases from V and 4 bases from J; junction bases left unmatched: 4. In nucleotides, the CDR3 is TGTGCCAGCAGCGGGGGACTAGCGGGGATTTACGAGCAGTACTTC. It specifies CASSGGLAGIYEQYF.

CDR3 bases: TGTGCCAGCAGCGTAGCTCATGGCCGGGAGCTGTTTTTT. Protein: CASSVAHGRELFF. The V and J genes are TRBV9 and TRBJ2-2; D remains unclear. The germline V and J ends were trimmed by 0 bases and 9 bases, with 9 bases remaining between them. The V gene's germline CDR1 is SGDLS and CDR2 YYNGEE. This CDR3 is built from 13 residues.

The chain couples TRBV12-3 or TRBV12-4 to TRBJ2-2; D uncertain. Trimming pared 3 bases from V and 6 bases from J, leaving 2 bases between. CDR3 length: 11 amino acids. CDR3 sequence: CASSFSGELFF. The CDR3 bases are TGTGCCAGCAGTTTCTCCGGGGAGCTGTTTTTT.

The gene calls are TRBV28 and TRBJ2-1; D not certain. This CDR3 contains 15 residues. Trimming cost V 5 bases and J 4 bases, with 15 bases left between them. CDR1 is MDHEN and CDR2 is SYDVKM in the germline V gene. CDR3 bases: TGTGCCAGCAGTACTCCCCCCCTAGTTTACAATGAGCAGTTCTTC. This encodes CASSTPPLVYNEQFF.

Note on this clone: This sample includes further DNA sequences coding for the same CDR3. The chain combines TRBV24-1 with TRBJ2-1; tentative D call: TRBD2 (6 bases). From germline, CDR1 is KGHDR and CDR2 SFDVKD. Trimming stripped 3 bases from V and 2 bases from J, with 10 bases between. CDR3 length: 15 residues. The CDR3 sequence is CATSDPGTPYNEQFF. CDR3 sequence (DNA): TGTGCCACCAGTGATCCCGGGACTCCCTACAATGAGCAGTTCTTC.

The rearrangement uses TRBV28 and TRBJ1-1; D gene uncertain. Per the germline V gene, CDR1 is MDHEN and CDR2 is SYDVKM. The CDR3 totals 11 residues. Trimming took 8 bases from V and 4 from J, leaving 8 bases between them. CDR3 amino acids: CASLGLTEAFF. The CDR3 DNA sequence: TGTGCCAGCCTTGGACTCACTGAAGCTTTCTTT.

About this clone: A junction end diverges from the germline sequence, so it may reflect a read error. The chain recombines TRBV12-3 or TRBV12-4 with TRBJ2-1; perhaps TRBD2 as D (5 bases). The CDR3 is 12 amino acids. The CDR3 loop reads CASRIPSGNLIF. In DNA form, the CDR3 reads TGTGCCAGCAGGATCCCTTCGGGGAACCTTATCTTC.

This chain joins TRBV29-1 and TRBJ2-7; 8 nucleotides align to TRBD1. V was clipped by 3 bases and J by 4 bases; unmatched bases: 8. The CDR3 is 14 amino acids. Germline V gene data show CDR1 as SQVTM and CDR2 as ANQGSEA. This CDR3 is CSVDRQGAGYEQYF. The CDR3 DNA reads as TGCAGCGTTGATAGGCAGGGGGCTGGATACGAGCAGTACTTC.

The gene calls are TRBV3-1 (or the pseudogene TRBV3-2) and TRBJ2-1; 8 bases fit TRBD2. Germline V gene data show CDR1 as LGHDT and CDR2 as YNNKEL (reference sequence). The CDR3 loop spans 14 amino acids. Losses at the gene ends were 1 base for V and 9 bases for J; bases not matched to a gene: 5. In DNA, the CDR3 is TGTGCCAGCAGCCAAGTTACGGGAGGGGGTGAGCAGTTCTTC. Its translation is CASSQVTGGGEQFF.

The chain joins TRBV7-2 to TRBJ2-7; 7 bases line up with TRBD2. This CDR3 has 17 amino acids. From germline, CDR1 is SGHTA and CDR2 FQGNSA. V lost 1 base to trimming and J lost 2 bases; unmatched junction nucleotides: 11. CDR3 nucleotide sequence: TGTGCCAGCAGCTTAGTTAGCGGGCCGTCATCAACCTACGAGCAGTACTTC. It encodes CASSLVSGPSSTYEQYF.

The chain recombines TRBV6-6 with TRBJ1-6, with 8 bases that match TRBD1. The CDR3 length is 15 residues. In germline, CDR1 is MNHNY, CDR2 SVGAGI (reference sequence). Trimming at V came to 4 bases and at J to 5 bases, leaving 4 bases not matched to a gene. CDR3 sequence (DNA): TGTGCCAGCAGTTCGACGGACAGGGATAATTCACCCCTCCACTTT. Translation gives CASSSTDRDNSPLHF.